This T cell receptor (beta chain) was found in a study of regulatory T cells in long-lasting Graves disease. Turning to this clonotype: Its target is not known.

Time point indicated: newly diagnosed GD, antithyroid drugs for less than 3 months. Extracted RNA from PBMCs served as the source of the TCR library. Patients of an endocrinology department in Xi'an, China, were included. Nine milliliters of peripheral blood went into EDTA tubes. Study-level findings and limits: Among persistent patients, a larger number of public clonotypes were shared (over 2,500) than among newly diagnosed patients (about 970).

Combining iRepertoire HTBI primers with Arm-PCR of CDR3 regions, the authors built TCR beta libraries. TCRdb re-analysed the multiplex PCR reads in MiXCR, keeping a single row per CDR3 protein. The sample includes 550,000 to 700,000 distinct CDR3 sequences, about 16% of them seen just once. The germline V gene encodes CDR1 DFQATT and CDR2 SNEGSKA (reference sequence). The V and J ends lost 2 bases and 5 bases respectively, with 9 bases between them. This CDR3 is 12 amino acids long. These data are also associated with another study on T cells in Graves' hyperthyroidism and ophthalmopathy.

This clonotype was sampled from a man between 18 and 35 years old with Graves disease. The source was peripheral blood mononuclear cells (PBMCs), collected at new diagnosis, from a patient treated with antithyroid drugs. The chain combines TRBV20-1 with TRBJ1-2; D not resolved. This CDR3 reads CSARKLGYGYTF. The CDR3 DNA reads TGCAGTGCTAGAAAACTAGGGTATGGCTACACCTTC.